There are a few counts of the clone carrying this TCR beta chain. These data belong to a study of blood T cells in healthy people across ages. Germline V gene lookup returns CDR1 DFQATT and CDR2 SNEGSKA (reference sequence). J gave up 2 bases and V 5 bases, and 5 bases lay outside the gene matches. The CDR3 spans 13 residues. With a J-beta primer mix and a sample-barcoded 5' primer, a second PCR ran about 7 to 12 cycles. Every sample gave at least 2.5 million paired-end reads containing CDR3. Using its own MiXCR run on the 5' RACE reads, TCRdb lists one record per CDR3 protein. Of about 1.6 million distinct CDR3 sequences listed, about 35% are singletons. Each sample yielded at least 5.5 micrograms of PBMC total RNA.

The sequence came from a woman aged 25-40 years in good health. This chain joins TRBV20-1 and TRBJ2-7; TRBD1 matches 8 bases. The sequencing sample was made of blood. In DNA, the CDR3 is TGCAGTGCTCTCAGGGGGCTAACCTACGAGCAGTACTTC. Encoded protein: CSALRGLTYEQYF.